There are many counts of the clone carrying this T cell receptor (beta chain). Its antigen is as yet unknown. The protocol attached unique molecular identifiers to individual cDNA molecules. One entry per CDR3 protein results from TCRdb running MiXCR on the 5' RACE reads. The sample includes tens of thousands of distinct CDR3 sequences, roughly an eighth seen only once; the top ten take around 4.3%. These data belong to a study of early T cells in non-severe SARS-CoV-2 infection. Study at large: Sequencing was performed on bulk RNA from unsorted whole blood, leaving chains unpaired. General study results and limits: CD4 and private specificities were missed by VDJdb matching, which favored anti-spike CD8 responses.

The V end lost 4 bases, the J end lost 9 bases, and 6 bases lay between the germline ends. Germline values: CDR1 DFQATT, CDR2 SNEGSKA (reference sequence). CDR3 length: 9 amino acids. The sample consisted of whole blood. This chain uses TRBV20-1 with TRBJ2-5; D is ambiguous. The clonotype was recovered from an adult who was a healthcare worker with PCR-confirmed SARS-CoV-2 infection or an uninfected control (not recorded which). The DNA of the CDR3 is TGCAGTGCTATTGAGGCCCAGTACTTC. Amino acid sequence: CSAIEAQYF.